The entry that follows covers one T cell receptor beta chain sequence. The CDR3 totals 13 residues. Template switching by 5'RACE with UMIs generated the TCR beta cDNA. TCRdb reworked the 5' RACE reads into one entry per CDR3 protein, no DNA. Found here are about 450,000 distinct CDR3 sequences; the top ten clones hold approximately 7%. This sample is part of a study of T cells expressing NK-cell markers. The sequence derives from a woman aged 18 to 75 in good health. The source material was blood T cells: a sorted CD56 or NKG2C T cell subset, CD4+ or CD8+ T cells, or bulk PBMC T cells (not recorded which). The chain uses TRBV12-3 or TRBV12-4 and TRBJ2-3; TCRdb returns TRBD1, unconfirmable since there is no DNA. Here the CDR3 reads CASSLGASDTQYF.